The 17 T cell receptor beta chains below come from one sample, sequenced in a study of blood T cell repertoires in COVID-19. The method was immunoSEQ multiplex PCR; TCRdb's version includes in-frame clones alone and lacks a portion of them. The data contain about 120,000 clones, around 82% of them singletons. Sequenced sample: peripheral blood. The receptors originated from a man in his thirties or forties with COVID-19, enrolled during active disease.

V usage is TRBV11-2 and J usage is TRBJ2-7; TRBD1 might be the D (5 bases). The ends were cut back, 0 bases at V and 3 bases at J, with 12 bases in the middle. Germline values: CDR1 SGHAT, CDR2 FQNNGV. CDR3 length: 15 residues. The CDR3 region is CASSLEVGRDYEQYF. As DNA, the CDR3 is TGTGCCAGCAGCTTAGAGGTCGGCAGGGACTACGAGCAGTACTTC.

J is TRBJ2-7 and V is TRBV7-8; tentatively, D is TRBD2 (6 bases). The V end was cut by 5 bases, the J end by 1 base, with 12 bases between. The CDR3 runs 14 residues. In germline, CDR1 is SGHVS, CDR2 FQNEAQ. The CDR3 reads CASSILAPSYEQYF. The CDR3 nucleotides read TGTGCCAGCAGCATACTAGCCCCGTCCTACGAGCAGTACTTC.

The gene calls are TRBV5-6 and TRBJ1-1; D may be TRBD1 (5 bases). Trimming took 1 base from V and 1 from J, leaving 11 bases between them. From germline, CDR1 is SGHDT and CDR2 YYEEEE. The length of the CDR3 is 15 residues. CDR3 residues: CASSLRTNPNTEAFF. Written as DNA, the CDR3 is TGTGCCAGCAGCTTGAGGACAAACCCGAACACTGAAGCTTTCTTT. Supplemented by reference TRBV5-6 and TRBJ1-1, the full variable domain reads DAGVTQSPTHLIKTRGQQVTLRCSPKSGHDTVSWYQQALGQGPQFIFQYYEEEERQRGNFPDRFSGHQFPNYSSELNVNALLLGDSALYLCASSLRTNPNTEAFFGQGTRLTVV.

The rearrangement joins TRBV28 to TRBJ2-7; D is uncertain. This CDR3 is built from 12 residues. Germline CDR1 and CDR2: MDHEN and SYDVKM. Trimming took 2 bases from V and 4 from J, leaving 6 bases between them. The DNA for the CDR3 is TGTGCCAGCAGTTTAGCGAGATACGAGCAGTACTTC. Its protein is CASSLARYEQYF.

This clone was counted a few times. The V call is TRBV7-3, the J call TRBJ1-1; a weak D match, TRBD1 (5 bases). In germline, CDR1 is SGHTA, CDR2 FQGTGA. The CDR3 extends over 14 amino acids. Between the trimmed V and J ends, which lost 1 base and 4 bases, there was a span of 10 bases. The CDR3: CASSLRPGGTEAFF. For the CDR3, the DNA is TGTGCCAGCAGCTTAAGGCCCGGGGGCACTGAAGCTTTCTTT.

The CDR3 DNA is TGTGCTAGTGGTTTGTTAGCGGGAGTGAGTATGACCGGGGAGCTGTTTTTT. It yields the protein CASGLLAGVSMTGELFF. The chain is built from TRBV12-5 and TRBJ2-2; 9 nucleotides line up with TRBD2. J lost 5 bases, V lost 2 bases, and 9 bases had no gene match. This CDR3 contains 17 residues. CDR1 and CDR2 (germline): LGHNT, FRNRAP.

This chain joins TRBV28 and TRBJ2-7; 7 bases map to TRBD2. The CDR3 is made up of 14 amino acids. Germline-derived CDR1 and CDR2 are MDHEN and SYDVKM. V shed 4 bases and J 0 bases; nucleotides not matched to a gene: 3. DNA for the CDR3: TGTGCCAGCAGTTACGGGACTAACTCCTACGAGCAGTACTTC. It codes for CASSYGTNSYEQYF.

This clone was seen a single time. The chain employs TRBV6-5 and TRBJ2-1; 10 nucleotides align to TRBD2. The CDR3 is 16 residues long. V was clipped by 4 bases and J by 4 bases; unmatched bases: 7. In germline, CDR1 is MNHEY, CDR2 SVGAGI. The CDR3 region has the DNA TGTGCCAGCAGTTTAGCGGGGGGCCAACGTTACAATGAGCAGTTCTTC. It codes for CASSLAGGQRYNEQFF.

The sample holds one count of this clone. The chain carries TRBV6-5 and TRBJ2-1, with TRBD2 matching 8 bases. V lost 4 bases, J lost 12 bases, and 5 bases stayed unmatched. Looked up from germline, CDR1 is MNHEY and CDR2 is SVGAGI. The CDR3 is made up of 12 amino acids. Here the CDR3 reads CASSLAGGGQFF. For the CDR3, the DNA is TGTGCCAGCAGTTTGGCGGGGGGCGGGCAGTTCTTC.

This sequence joins TRBV5-1 and TRBJ1-4; D perhaps matches TRBD1 (5 bases). Trimming took off 0 bases at V and 3 bases at J, with 6 bases between the two ends. This CDR3 region has 14 residues. Germline V lookup: CDR1 SGHRS, CDR2 YFSETQ. In DNA form, the CDR3 reads TGCGCCAGCAGCTTGGGCAGGGCTAATGAAAAACTGTTTTTT. Amino acids: CASSLGRANEKLFF.

The chain employs TRBV24-1 and TRBJ2-3, with 9 bases identical to TRBD1. This CDR3 comprises 15 residues. With 4 bases clipped from V and 3 bases from J, the junction kept 4 bases outside the gene matches. CDR1 is KGHDR, CDR2 SFDVKD, per germline. Here the CDR3 reads CATSDLGQGTDTQYF. DNA for the CDR3: TGTGCCACCAGTGACCTAGGACAGGGGACAGATACGCAGTATTTT.

J is TRBJ2-5 and V is TRBV5-4; D not resolved. Trimming took off 3 bases at V and 2 bases at J, with 8 bases between the two ends. The CDR3 has 13 residues. Germline CDR1 and CDR2: SGHNT and YYREEE (reference sequence). DNA of the CDR3: TGTGCCAGCAGCTCTCCAGTTCAAGAGACCCAGTACTTC. Translating gives CASSSPVQETQYF.

This chain joins TRBV6-5 and TRBJ2-7, with D tentatively TRBD1 (6 bases). The V end lost 0 bases, the J end lost 2 bases, and 11 bases lay between the germline ends. The CDR3 contains 15 residues. The germline V gene encodes CDR1 MNHEY and CDR2 SVGAGI. In nucleotides, the CDR3 is TGTGCCAGCAGTTACTCGACAGGTCGAGCCTACGAGCAGTACTTC. Protein: CASSYSTGRAYEQYF.

V gene TRBV5-1 combines with J gene TRBJ2-2, with TRBD2 as a possible D gene (5 bases). Germline V gene lookup returns CDR1 SGHRS and CDR2 YFSETQ. V lost 4 bases to trimming and J lost 3 bases, with 7 bases between them. The CDR3 runs to 13 residues. The CDR3 bases are TGCGCCAGCAGCCCACTAGACACCGGGGAGCTGTTTTTT. Residues: CASSPLDTGELFF.

This chain links TRBV9 with TRBJ1-6, with 9 bases identical to TRBD1. CDR3 size: 15 residues. CDR1 SGDLS and CDR2 YYNGEE come from the germline V gene. V lost 4 bases to trimming and J lost 7 bases; unmatched junction nucleotides: 6. DNA for the CDR3: TGTGCCAGCAGCCTTCCGGGACAGGGAAATTCACCCCTCCACTTT. Amino acids: CASSLPGQGNSPLHF. Filled out from reference TRBV9 and TRBJ1-6, the complete variable domain reads DSGVTQTPKHLITATGQRVTLRCSPRSGDLSVYWYQQSLDQGLQFLIQYYNGEERAKGNILERFSAQQFPDLHSELNLSSLELGDSALYFCASSLPGQGNSPLHFGNGTRLTVT.

The chain uses TRBV6-5 and TRBJ2-2; 8 positions agree with TRBD2. V shed 7 bases and J 1 base; nucleotides not matched to a gene: 5. Per the germline V gene, CDR1 is MNHEY and CDR2 is SVGAGI. The CDR3 length is 15 residues. CDR3 DNA sequence: TGTGCCAGCACCCCGCTAGCGGGGAACACCGGGGAGCTGTTTTTT. Its translation: CASTPLAGNTGELFF.

This rearrangement joins TRBV19 to TRBJ1-5, with D maybe TRBD1 (5 bases). Germline V CDR1 and CDR2: LNHDA, SQIVND (reference sequence). V was pared by 5 bases and J by 4 bases, with 12 bases between. The CDR3 has 14 amino acids. As DNA, the CDR3 is TGTGCCAGTAGTCATGCGGGGGGTAATCAGCCCCAGCATTTT. It specifies CASSHAGGNQPQHF.